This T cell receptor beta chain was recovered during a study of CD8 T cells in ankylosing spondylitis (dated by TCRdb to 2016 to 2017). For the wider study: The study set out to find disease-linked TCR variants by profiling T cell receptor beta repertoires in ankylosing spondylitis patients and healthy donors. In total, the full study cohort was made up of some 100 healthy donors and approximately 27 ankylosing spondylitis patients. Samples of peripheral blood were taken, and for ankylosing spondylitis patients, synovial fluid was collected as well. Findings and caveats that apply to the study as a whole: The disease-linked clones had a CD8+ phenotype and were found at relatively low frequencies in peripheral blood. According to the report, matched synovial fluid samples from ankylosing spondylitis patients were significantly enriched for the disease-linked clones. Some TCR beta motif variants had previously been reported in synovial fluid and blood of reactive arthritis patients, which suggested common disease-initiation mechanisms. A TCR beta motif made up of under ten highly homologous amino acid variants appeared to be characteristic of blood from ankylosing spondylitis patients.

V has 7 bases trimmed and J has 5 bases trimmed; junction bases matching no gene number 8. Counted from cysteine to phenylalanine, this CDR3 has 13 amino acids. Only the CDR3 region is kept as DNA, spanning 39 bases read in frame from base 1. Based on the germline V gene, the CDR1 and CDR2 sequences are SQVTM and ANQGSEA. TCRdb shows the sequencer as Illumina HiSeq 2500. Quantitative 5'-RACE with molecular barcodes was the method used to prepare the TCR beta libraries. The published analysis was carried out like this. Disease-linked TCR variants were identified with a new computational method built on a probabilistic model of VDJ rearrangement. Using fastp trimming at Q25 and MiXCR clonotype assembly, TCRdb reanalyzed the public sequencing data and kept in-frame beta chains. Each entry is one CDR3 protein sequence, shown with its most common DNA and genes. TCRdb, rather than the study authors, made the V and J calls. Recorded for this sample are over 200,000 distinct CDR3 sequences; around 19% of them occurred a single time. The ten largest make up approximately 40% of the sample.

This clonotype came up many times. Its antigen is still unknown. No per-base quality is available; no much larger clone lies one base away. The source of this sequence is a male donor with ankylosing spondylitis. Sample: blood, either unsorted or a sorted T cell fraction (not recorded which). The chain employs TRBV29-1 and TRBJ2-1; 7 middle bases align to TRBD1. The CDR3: CSATGTAHNEQFF. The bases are TGCAGCGCCACCGGGACAGCGCACAATGAGCAGTTCTTC.